This T cell receptor (beta chain) originates from a study of T cell changes during pregnancy in multiple sclerosis. The V gene's germline CDR1 is SGHRS and CDR2 YFSETQ. The ends were cut back, 0 bases at V and 5 bases at J, with 14 bases in the middle. The CDR3 loop spans 15 amino acids. TCRdb's copy holds only in-frame clones and misses some; the assay was immunoSEQ multiplex PCR. The sample holds 90,000 or so clones, under 95% seen once. This material consisted of peripheral blood, taken before pregnancy. This chain links TRBV5-1 with TRBJ2-5, with D possibly being TRBD1 (6 bases). This clonotype was obtained from a female donor with multiple sclerosis, enrolled in a pregnancy study. CDR3 bases: TGCGCCAGCAGCTTGGGATCCAGGGGATACGAGACCCAGTACTTC. This translates into CASSLGSRGYETQYF.